This T cell receptor (beta chain) is drawn from a study of blood T cell repertoires in COVID-19. On the study more broadly: PBMCs, B-cell-depleted T cells, or T cells provided the cDNA or gDNA that made up the material.

TCRdb's table, derived via immunoSEQ multiplex PCR, lists solely in-frame clones and lacks some. Of tens of thousands of clones listed, 91% are singletons. This CDR3 is built from 11 residues. The germline V gene has CDR1 SQVTM and CDR2 ANQGSEA. V dropped 8 bases and J dropped 2 bases, with 9 bases sitting between them. V is TRBV29-1 and J is TRBJ1-1; D is uncertain. The source is a man in his forties or fifties with active COVID-19. The sequenced sample consisted of peripheral blood. The CDR3 loop is CSRRVNTEAFF. In nucleotides, the CDR3 is TGCAGCAGGAGGGTAAACACTGAAGCTTTCTTT. The variable domain in full, completed from reference TRBV29-1 and TRBJ1-1, reads SAVISQKPSRDICQRGTSLTIQCQVDSQVTMMFWYRQQPGQSLTLIATANQGSEATYESGFVIDKFPISRPNLTFSTLTVSNMSPEDSSIYLCSRRVNTEAFFGQGTRLTVV.